This T cell receptor (beta chain) was profiled in a study of blood T cell repertoires in COVID-19. Only in-frame clones appear in the TCRdb table, and some are missing; sequencing was by immunoSEQ multiplex PCR. The sample holds some 200,000 clones, over 80% seen once. The CDR3 length is 17 residues. V lost 0 bases to trimming and J lost 2 bases, with 17 bases between them. Germline assignment: CDR1 SGHNT and CDR2 YYREEE (reference sequence). Sequencing used PBMCs or T cells enriched from blood (not recorded which). This sequence was found in a man in his late teens or twenties with acute COVID-19. This chain connects TRBV5-4 to TRBJ1-2; D ambiguous. CDR3 DNA sequence: TGTGCCAGCAGCTTGGATCACCAGCTCACAGTAAACTATGGCTACACCTTC. Protein: CASSLDHQLTVNYGYTF.